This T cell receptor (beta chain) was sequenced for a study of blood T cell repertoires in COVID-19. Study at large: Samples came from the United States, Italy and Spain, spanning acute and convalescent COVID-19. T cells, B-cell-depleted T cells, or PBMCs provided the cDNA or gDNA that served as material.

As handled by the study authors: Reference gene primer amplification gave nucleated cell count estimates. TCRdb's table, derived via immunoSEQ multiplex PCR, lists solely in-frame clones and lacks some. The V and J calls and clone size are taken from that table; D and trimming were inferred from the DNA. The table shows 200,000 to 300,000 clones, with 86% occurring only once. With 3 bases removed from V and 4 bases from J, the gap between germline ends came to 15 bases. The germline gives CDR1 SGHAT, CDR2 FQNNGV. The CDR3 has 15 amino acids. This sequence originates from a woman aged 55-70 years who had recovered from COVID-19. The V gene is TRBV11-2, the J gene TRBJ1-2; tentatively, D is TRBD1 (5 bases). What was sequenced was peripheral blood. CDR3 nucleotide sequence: TGTGCCAGCAGCTTTCGCCGGACGGGACTCTATGGCTACACCTTC. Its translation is CASSFRRTGLYGYTF.